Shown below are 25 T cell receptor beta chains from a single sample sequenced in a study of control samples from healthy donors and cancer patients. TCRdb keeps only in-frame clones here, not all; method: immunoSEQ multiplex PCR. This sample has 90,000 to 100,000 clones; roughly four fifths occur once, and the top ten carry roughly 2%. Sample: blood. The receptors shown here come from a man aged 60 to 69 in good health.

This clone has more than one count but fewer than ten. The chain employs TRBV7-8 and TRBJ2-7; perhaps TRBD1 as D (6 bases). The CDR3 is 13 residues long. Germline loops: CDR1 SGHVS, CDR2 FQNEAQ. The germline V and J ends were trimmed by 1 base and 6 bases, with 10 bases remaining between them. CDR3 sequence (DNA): TGTGCCAGCAGCTTAGGGGGGCAGACCGAGCAGTACTTC. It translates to CASSLGGQTEQYF.

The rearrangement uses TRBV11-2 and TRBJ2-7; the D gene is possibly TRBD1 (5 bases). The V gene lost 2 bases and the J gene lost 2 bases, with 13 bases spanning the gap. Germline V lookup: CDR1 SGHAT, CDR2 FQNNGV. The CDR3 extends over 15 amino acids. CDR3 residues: CASSLPDSRTYEQYF. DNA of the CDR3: TGTGCCAGCAGCTTACCCGACAGTCGAACCTACGAGCAGTACTTC.

CDR3 region: CASSLAVAGGQETQYF. CDR3 sequence (DNA): TGTGCCAGCAGCTTGGCAGTAGCGGGGGGGCAAGAGACCCAGTACTTC. V usage is TRBV5-5 and J usage is TRBJ2-5, with 11 bases identical to TRBD2. The CDR3 extends over 16 amino acids. The germline V gene has CDR1 SGHKS and CDR2 YYEKEE (reference sequence). V shed 0 bases, J shed 2 bases, and the junction held 3 bases outside the gene matches. The full variable domain, with the rest looked up from reference TRBV5-5 and TRBJ2-5, is DAGVTQSPTHLIKTRGQQVTLRCSPISGHKSVSWYQQVLGQGPQFIFQYYEKEERGRGNFPDRFSARQFPNYSSELNVNALLLGDSALYLCASSLAVAGGQETQYFGPGTRLLVL.

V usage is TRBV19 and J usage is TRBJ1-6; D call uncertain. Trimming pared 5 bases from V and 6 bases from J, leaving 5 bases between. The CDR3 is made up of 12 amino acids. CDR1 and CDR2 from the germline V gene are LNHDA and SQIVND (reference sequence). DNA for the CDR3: TGTGCCAGTAGTTGGACTAATTCACCCCTCCACTTT. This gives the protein CASSWTNSPLHF.

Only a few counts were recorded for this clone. The CDR3 DNA reads as TGTGCCAGTAGTATTCGGCGGGGCCGGACAGAGACCCAGTACTTC. Protein: CASSIRRGRTETQYF. V usage is TRBV19 and J usage is TRBJ2-5; a possible D gene is TRBD2 (6 bases). CDR1 is LNHDA, CDR2 SQIVND, per germline (reference sequence). The CDR3 contains 15 residues. The V and J ends lost 3 bases and 4 bases respectively, with 15 bases between them.

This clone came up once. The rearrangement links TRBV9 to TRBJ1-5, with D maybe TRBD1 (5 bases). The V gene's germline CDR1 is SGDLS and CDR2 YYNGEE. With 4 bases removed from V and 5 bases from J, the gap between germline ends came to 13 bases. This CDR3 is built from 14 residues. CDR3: CASSPLGEHQPQHF. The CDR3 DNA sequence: TGTGCCAGCAGCCCGTTGGGGGAGCATCAGCCCCAGCATTTT.

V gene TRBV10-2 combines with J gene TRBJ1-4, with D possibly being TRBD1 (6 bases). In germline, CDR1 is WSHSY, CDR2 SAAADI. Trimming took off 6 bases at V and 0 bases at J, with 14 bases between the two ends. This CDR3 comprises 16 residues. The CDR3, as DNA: TGCGCCAGCAGATCGACAGGCTTCACAACTAATGAAAAACTGTTTTTT. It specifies CASRSTGFTTNEKLFF.

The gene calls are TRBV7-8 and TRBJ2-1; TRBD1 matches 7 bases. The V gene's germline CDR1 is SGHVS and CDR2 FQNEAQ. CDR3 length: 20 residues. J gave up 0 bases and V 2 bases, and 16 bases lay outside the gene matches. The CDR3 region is CASSLPRQGSILSSYNEQFF. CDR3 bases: TGTGCCAGCAGCTTACCCAGACAGGGTTCCATACTAAGCTCCTACAATGAGCAGTTCTTC.

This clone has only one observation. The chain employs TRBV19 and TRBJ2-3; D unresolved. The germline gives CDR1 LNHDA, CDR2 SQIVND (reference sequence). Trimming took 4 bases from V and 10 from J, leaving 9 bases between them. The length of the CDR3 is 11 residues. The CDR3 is CASSTSAAQYF. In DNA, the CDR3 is TGTGCCAGTAGTACATCCGCGGCGCAGTATTTT.

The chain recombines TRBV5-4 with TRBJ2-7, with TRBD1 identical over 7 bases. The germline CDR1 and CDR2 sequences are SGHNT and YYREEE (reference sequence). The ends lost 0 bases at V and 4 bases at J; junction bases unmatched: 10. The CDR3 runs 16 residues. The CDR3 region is CASSLGHAGGAYEQYF. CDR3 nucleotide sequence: TGTGCCAGCAGCTTGGGCCACGCAGGGGGTGCATACGAGCAGTACTTC. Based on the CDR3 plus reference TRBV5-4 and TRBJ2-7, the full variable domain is ETGVTQSPTHLIKTRGQQVTLRCSSQSGHNTVSWYQQALGQGPQFIFQYYREEENGRGNFPPRFSGLQFPNYSSELNVNALELDDSALYLCASSLGHAGGAYEQYFGPGTRLTVT.

CDR3 sequence (DNA): TGTGCCAGTAGCCGTGCCGGGACTCCAGCGGCCATATATTTT. Encoded protein: CASSRAGTPAAIYF. The V gene is TRBV19, the J gene TRBJ1-3, with D possibly TRBD1 on 5 matching bases. V was pared by 6 bases and J by 11 bases, with 20 bases between. Germline V gene sequence: CDR1 LNHDA, CDR2 SQIVND (reference sequence). The CDR3 is 14 residues long.

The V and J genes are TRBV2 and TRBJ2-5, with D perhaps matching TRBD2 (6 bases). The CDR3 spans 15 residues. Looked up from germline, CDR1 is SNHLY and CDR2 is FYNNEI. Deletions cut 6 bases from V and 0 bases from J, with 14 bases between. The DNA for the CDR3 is TGTGCCAGCAGGGGACTTCCTGCGTACCAAGAGACCCAGTACTTC. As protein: CASRGLPAYQETQYF. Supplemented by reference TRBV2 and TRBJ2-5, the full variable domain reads EPEVTQTPSHQVTQMGQEVILRCVPISNHLYFYWYRQILGQKVEFLVSFYNNEISEKSEIFDDQFSVERPDGSNFTLKIRSTKLEDSAMYFCASRGLPAYQETQYFGPGTRLLVL.

The CDR3 sequence: CASRRDNSYNEQFF. The CDR3 nucleotides read TGTGCCAGCAGGAGGGACAACTCCTACAATGAGCAGTTCTTC. The chain recombines TRBV28 with TRBJ2-1; D is possibly TRBD1 (6 bases). V lost 6 bases, J lost 0 bases, and 9 bases lay in between. Looked up from germline, CDR1 is MDHEN and CDR2 is SYDVKM. The CDR3 runs to 14 residues.

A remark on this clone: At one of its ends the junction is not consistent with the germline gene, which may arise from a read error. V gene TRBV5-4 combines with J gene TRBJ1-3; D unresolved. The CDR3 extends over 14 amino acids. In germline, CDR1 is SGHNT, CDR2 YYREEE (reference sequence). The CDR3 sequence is CASTLGGSGNTIYF. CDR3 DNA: TGTGCCAGCACCTTGGGAGGGTCTGGAAACACCATATATTTT.

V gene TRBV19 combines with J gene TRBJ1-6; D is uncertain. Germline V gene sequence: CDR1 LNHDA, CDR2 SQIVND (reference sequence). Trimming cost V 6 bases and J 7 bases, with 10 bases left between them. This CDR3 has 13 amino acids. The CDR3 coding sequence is TGTGCCAGTAGCGAAGTATCAAATTCACCCCTCCACTTT. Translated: CASSEVSNSPLHF. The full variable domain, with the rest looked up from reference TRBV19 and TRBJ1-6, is DGGITQSPKYLFRKEGQNVTLSCEQNLNHDAMYWYRQDPGQGLRLIYYSQIVNDFQKGDIAEGYSVSREKKESFPLTVTSAQKNPTAFYLCASSEVSNSPLHFGNGTRLTVT.

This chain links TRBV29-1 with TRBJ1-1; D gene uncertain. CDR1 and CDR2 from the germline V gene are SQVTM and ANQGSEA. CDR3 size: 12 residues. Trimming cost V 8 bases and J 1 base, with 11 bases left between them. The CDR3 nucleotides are TGCAGCTCACGGGAGGGGAACACTGAAGCTTTCTTT. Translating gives CSSREGNTEAFF.

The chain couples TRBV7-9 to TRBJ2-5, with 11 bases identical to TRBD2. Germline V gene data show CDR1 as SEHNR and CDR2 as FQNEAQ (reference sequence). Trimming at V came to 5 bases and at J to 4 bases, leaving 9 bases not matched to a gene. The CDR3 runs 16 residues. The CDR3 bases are TGTGCCAGCAGCCAGTCCGGGACTAGCGGTTCAGAGACCCAGTACTTC. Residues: CASSQSGTSGSETQYF.

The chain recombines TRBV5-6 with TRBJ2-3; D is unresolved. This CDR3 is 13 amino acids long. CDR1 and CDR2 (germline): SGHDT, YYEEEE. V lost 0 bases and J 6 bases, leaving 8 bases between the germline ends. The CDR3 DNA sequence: TGTGCCAGCAGCTTGGGGCCGGTGGATACGCAGTATTTT. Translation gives CASSLGPVDTQYF.

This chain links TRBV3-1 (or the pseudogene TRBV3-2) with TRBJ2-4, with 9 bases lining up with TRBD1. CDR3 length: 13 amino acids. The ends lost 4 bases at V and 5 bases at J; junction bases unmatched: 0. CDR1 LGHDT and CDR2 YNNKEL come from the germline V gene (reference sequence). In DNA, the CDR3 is TGTGCCAGCAGCCGGGACAGGGAAAACATTCAGTACTTC. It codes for CASSRDRENIQYF.

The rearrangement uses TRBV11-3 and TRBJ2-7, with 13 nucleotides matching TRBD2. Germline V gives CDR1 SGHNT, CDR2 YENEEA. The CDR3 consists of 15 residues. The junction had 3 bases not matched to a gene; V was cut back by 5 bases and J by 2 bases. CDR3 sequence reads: CASSLGTSGAYEQYF. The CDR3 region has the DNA TGTGCCAGCAGCCTCGGGACTAGCGGGGCCTACGAGCAGTACTTC.

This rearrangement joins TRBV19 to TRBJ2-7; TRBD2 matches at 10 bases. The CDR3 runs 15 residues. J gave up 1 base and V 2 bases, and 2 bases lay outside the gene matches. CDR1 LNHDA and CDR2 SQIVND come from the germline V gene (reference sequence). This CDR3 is CASSISGRASYEQYF. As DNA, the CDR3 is TGTGCCAGTAGTATAAGCGGGAGGGCGTCCTACGAGCAGTACTTC.

The CDR3 DNA reads as TGTGCCATCAGTGAAGGGGCGCCTAACTATGGCTACACCTTC. Its protein product is CAISEGAPNYGYTF. The chain joins TRBV10-3 to TRBJ1-2, with a possible D match to TRBD1 (5 bases). V was trimmed by 3 bases and J by 0 bases, leaving 8 bases between them. Per germline, CDR1 ENHRY and CDR2 SYGVKD. The CDR3 spans 14 residues.

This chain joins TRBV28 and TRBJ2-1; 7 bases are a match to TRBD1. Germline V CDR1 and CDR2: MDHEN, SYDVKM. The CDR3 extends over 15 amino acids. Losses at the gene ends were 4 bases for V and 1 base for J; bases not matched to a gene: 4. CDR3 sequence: CASSSGQTSYNEQFF. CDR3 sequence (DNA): TGTGCCAGCAGTTCGGGACAGACTTCCTACAATGAGCAGTTCTTC.

As DNA, the CDR3 is TGTGCCAGCAGTTACTCGCGGTCTAGCACAGATACGCAGTATTTT. Translated: CASSYSRSSTDTQYF. The V gene is TRBV6-5, the J gene TRBJ2-3; D is ambiguous. CDR3 length equals 15 residues. Germline CDR1 is MNHEY and CDR2 is SVGAGI. Trimming shortened V by 0 bases and J by 0 bases, and 7 bases separated the two germline ends.

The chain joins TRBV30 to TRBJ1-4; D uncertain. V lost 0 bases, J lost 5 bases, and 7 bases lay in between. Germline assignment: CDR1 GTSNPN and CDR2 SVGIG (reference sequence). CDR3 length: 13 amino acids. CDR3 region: CAWSVRPNEKLFF. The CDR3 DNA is TGTGCCTGGAGTGTACGGCCAAATGAAAAACTGTTTTTT.